The 24 T cell receptor beta chains reported below all come from one sample, sequenced in a study of CD8+ T cells in alopecia areata. Documented treatment: oral pan-JAK inhibitor, 5-10 mg twice daily. RNA was isolated and reverse transcribed to cDNA, the sequencing template. Profiled with immunoSEQ multiplex PCR; TCRdb holds only in-frame clones, not every one. Of 190,000 or so clones listed, about 60% were seen once; the top ten hold approximately 3.5%. Source: CD4+ T cells sorted from blood, taken at week 4, from a patient treated with tofacitinib. Receptor source: a human donor with alopecia areata.

The chain couples TRBV5-1 to TRBJ2-7; 12 bases are shared with TRBD2. The CDR3 runs 17 residues. V was clipped by 5 bases and J by 0 bases; unmatched bases: 9. The germline CDR1 and CDR2 sequences are SGHRS and YFSETQ. CDR3 coding DNA: TGCGCCAGCAGTCGTGGACTAGCGGGGACCCGCTCCTACGAGCAGTACTTC. Translating it yields CASSRGLAGTRSYEQYF.

V usage is TRBV6-5 and J usage is TRBJ2-5, with 9 bases identical to TRBD2. V gave up 6 bases and J gave up 7 bases; unmatched junction bases: 12. The CDR3 consists of 15 residues. Germline V gene data show CDR1 as MNHEY and CDR2 as SVGAGI. CDR3 protein: CASRKHSGGQGTQYF. CDR3 nucleotides: TGTGCCAGCAGGAAACATAGCGGGGGCCAGGGGACCCAGTACTTC.

CDR3: CASNKDVNEQFF. The CDR3 DNA reads TGTGCCAGCAACAAAGACGTCAATGAGCAGTTCTTC. The gene calls are TRBV2 and TRBJ2-1; no firm D call. This CDR3 has 12 residues. Germline lookup yields CDR1 SNHLY and CDR2 FYNNEI. The ends were cut back, 7 bases at V and 6 bases at J, with 10 bases in the middle.

This sequence joins TRBV2 and TRBJ2-3; 9 positions match TRBD2. The CDR3 is 15 amino acids. Looked up from germline, CDR1 is SNHLY and CDR2 is FYNNEI. The V and J ends lost 4 bases and 7 bases, in that order; junction bases with no gene match: 9. Here the CDR3 reads CASSAARGGLYTQYF. The CDR3 bases are TGTGCCAGCAGTGCGGCGCGGGGGGGCCTATATACGCAGTATTTT.

This rearrangement joins TRBV18 to TRBJ2-2, with D possibly matching TRBD2 (5 bases). Germline assignment: CDR1 KGHSH and CDR2 LQKENI. With 0 bases removed from V and 1 base from J, the gap between germline ends came to 9 bases. CDR3 size: 16 residues. The CDR3 loop reads CASSPPRGWNTGELFF. For the CDR3, the DNA is TGTGCCAGCTCACCACCGAGAGGGTGGAACACCGGGGAGCTGTTTTTT.

This clone was found a few times. V and J are TRBV29-1 and TRBJ1-2; D gene uncertain. The CDR3 has 12 residues. Germline V gives CDR1 SQVTM, CDR2 ANQGSEA. Between the trimmed V and J ends, which lost 6 bases and 7 bases, there was a span of 15 bases. CDR3: CSVAIGRGGYTF. For the CDR3, the DNA is TGCAGCGTAGCAATCGGAAGAGGTGGCTACACCTTC.

The chain links TRBV23-1 to TRBJ2-3, with TRBD2 as a possible D gene (5 bases). TRBV23-1 is treated as an ORF (open reading frame) with a function not yet certain. The CDR3 covers 16 residues. V lost 10 bases and J lost 1, with 21 bases in between. CDR3 sequence reads: CANPRTAYSRTDTQYF. Here the CDR3 DNA reads TGCGCCAACCCACGGACTGCCTATTCACGCACAGATACGCAGTATTTT.

The chain is built from TRBV21-1 and TRBJ2-7; the table's D gene call, TRBD2, was not cross checked with the DNA. TRBV21-1 has pseudogene status. CDR3 length: 11 amino acids. CDR3: CASSNRGEEYF. The CDR3 bases are TGTGCCAGCAGCAACCGGGGTGAGGAGTACTTC.

This rearrangement joins TRBV12-5 to TRBJ2-1; no clear D gene. V lost 8 bases and J 1 base, leaving 21 bases between the germline ends. The CDR3 sequence is 17 residues long. Per germline, CDR1 LGHNT and CDR2 FRNRAP. As DNA, the CDR3 is TGTGCTAGTTCGGGTGGCTCGGCAATCGAGTCCTACAATGAGCAGTTCTTC. Translated, it gives CASSGGSAIESYNEQFF.

This chain uses TRBV30 with TRBJ1-2; 7 bases map to TRBD1. There are 14 residues in the CDR3. V trimming: 1 base; J trimming: 8 bases; junction bases outside the gene matches: 10. Germline V gene data show CDR1 as GTSNPN and CDR2 as SVGIG (reference sequence). CDR3: CAWSARRQGHGYTF. For the CDR3, the DNA is TGTGCCTGGAGTGCCCGAAGACAGGGTCACGGCTACACCTTC.

The rearrangement uses TRBV7-2 and TRBJ2-1, with TRBD2 matching 13 bases. This CDR3 comprises 16 residues. Germline CDR1 reads SGHTA; CDR2 reads FQGNSA. Losses at the gene ends were 7 bases for V and 4 bases for J; bases not matched to a gene: 7. This CDR3 reads CASTPRTSGGYNEQFF. For the CDR3, the DNA is TGTGCCAGCACCCCACGGACTAGCGGGGGATACAATGAGCAGTTCTTC. The entire variable domain, with the rest obtained from reference TRBV7-2 and TRBJ2-1, is as follows: GAGVSQSPSNKVTEKGKDVELRCDPISGHTALYWYRQSLGQGLEFLIYFQGNSAPDKSGLPSDRFSAERTGGSVSTLTIQRTQQEDSAVYLCASTPRTSGGYNEQFFGPGTRLTVL.

The V gene is TRBV5-1, the J gene TRBJ2-3; D is possibly TRBD1 or TRBD2 (6 bases each). CDR3 size: 15 residues. V shed 3 bases and J shed 0 bases, with 11 bases lying between them. Germline lookup yields CDR1 SGHRS and CDR2 YFSETQ. The CDR3 sequence: CASSSWGASTDTQYF. The CDR3 nucleotides read TGCGCCAGCAGCTCGTGGGGGGCCAGCACAGATACGCAGTATTTT.

This chain joins TRBV9 and TRBJ2-7; 8 bases match TRBD2. V lost 0 bases and J lost 2; bases outside the gene matches: 1. Germline V gene sequence: CDR1 SGDLS, CDR2 YYNGEE. The CDR3 runs 14 residues. Here the CDR3 DNA reads TGTGCCAGCAGCGTAGCTAGCGGGCCCTACGAGCAGTACTTC. The encoded protein is CASSVASGPYEQYF.

The V and J genes are TRBV29-1 and TRBJ1-2; D perhaps matches TRBD1 (6 bases). The CDR3 is 14 residues long. V was cut by 4 bases and J by 1 base, with 13 bases left in between. Looked up from germline, CDR1 is SQVTM and CDR2 is ANQGSEA. This CDR3 reads CSVGDNSLNYGYTF. As DNA, the CDR3 is TGCAGCGTTGGGGACAACAGCCTTAACTATGGCTACACCTTC.

The chain recombines TRBV4-1 with TRBJ1-2, with D uncertain. With 1 base removed from V and 6 bases from J, the gap between germline ends came to 6 bases. Germline V gene lookup returns CDR1 MGHRA and CDR2 YSYEKL. The CDR3 totals 12 residues. DNA of the CDR3: TGCGCCAGCAGCCAAGTAAGCAATGGCTACACCTTC. This encodes CASSQVSNGYTF.

V and J are TRBV6-1 and TRBJ1-2, with D unclear. This CDR3 contains 13 residues. CDR1 and CDR2 from the germline V gene are MNHNS and SASEGT. The ends were cut back, 1 base at V and 11 bases at J, with 14 bases in the middle. CDR3 sequence reads: CASSEDGVLKYTF. The CDR3, as DNA: TGTGCCAGCAGTGAAGATGGGGTTTTAAAGTACACCTTC.

This clone came up a few times. The chain uses TRBV29-1 and TRBJ1-1; D is perhaps TRBD1 (5 bases). The CDR3 sequence is 13 residues long. Per germline, CDR1 SQVTM and CDR2 ANQGSEA. V lost 6 bases, J lost 6 bases, and 17 bases lay in between. The CDR3 sequence is CSVGDRGKSEAFF. In nucleotides, the CDR3 is TGCAGCGTGGGGGATAGGGGTAAATCTGAAGCTTTCTTT.

The V gene is TRBV12-5, the J gene TRBJ2-1; 8 nucleotides agree with TRBD1. The germline V gene encodes CDR1 LGHNT and CDR2 FRNRAP. V dropped 5 bases and J dropped 4; count of bases not matched to a gene: 10. The CDR3 loop spans 16 amino acids. The CDR3 protein is CASGPPGTGLYNEQFF. CDR3 DNA sequence: TGTGCTAGTGGTCCCCCCGGGACAGGCCTATACAATGAGCAGTTCTTC.

The chain couples TRBV4-3 to TRBJ1-2, with TRBD1 matching 8 bases. Germline V gene sequence: CDR1 LGHNA, CDR2 YSLEER. V shed 0 bases and J 5 bases; nucleotides not matched to a gene: 11. CDR3 size: 17 residues. CDR3 sequence reads: CASSQEVGQALWYGYTF. The CDR3, as DNA: TGCGCCAGCAGCCAAGAAGTGGGACAGGCCCTATGGTATGGCTACACCTTC.

The chain employs TRBV29-1 and TRBJ1-4; TRBD1 is a possible D gene (5 bases). Germline V gives CDR1 SQVTM, CDR2 ANQGSEA. CDR3 size: 13 residues. V was trimmed by 4 bases and J by 8 bases, leaving 14 bases between them. The CDR3 DNA reads TGCAGCGTTGGAGAGGGGTTAGGCGAAAAACTGTTTTTT. Translation: CSVGEGLGEKLFF.

This clone was picked up a small number of times. Other nucleotide sequences in the sample specify the same CDR3. The J gene is TRBJ2-3, the V gene TRBV30; D is undetermined. CDR1 is GTSNPN and CDR2 is SVGIG in the germline V gene (reference sequence). The CDR3 consists of 13 residues. V lost 0 bases and J 0 bases, leaving 4 bases between the germline ends. CDR3 DNA: TGTGCCTGGAGTGTGGGCAGCACAGATACGCAGTATTTT. It codes for CAWSVGSTDTQYF.

The V gene is TRBV7-6, the J gene TRBJ2-3; possibly TRBD2 for D (7 bases). This CDR3 is built from 17 residues. The germline gives CDR1 SGHVS, CDR2 FNYEAQ. V was pared by 5 bases and J by 6 bases, with 24 bases between. The CDR3 DNA is TGTGCCAGCAGCCAACAGGGTTGGGGAGGGTTAGCCGATACGCAGTATTTT. Its translation is CASSQQGWGGLADTQYF.

This clone was counted a few times. This sequence joins TRBV5-1 and TRBJ2-3; 8 bases agree with TRBD2. J was trimmed by 4 bases and V by 0 bases; bases with no gene match: 10. This CDR3 is 17 amino acids long. Germline V gene sequence: CDR1 SGHRS, CDR2 YFSETQ. The CDR3 DNA reads as TGCGCCAGCAGCTTGGAGATCGCGGGGGGCGGCCCAGATACGCAGTATTTT. It is translated as CASSLEIAGGGPDTQYF.

This clone was recorded once. This chain links TRBV6-5 with TRBJ1-3; D unresolved. This CDR3 comprises 14 residues. The germline V gene has CDR1 MNHEY and CDR2 SVGAGI. The V gene lost 4 bases and the J gene lost 0 bases, with 7 bases spanning the gap. The CDR3 sequence is CASSSTGSGNTIYF. The CDR3 nucleotides are TGTGCCAGCAGTTCCACGGGCTCTGGAAACACCATATATTTT.